These T cell receptor beta chains were read from a single sample in a study of cytomegalovirus exposure and HLA in healthy donors. TCRdb's table, derived via immunoSEQ multiplex PCR, lists solely in-frame clones and lacks some. The sample has a few hundred thousand clones; around 91% are singletons. Source material: PBMCs. The origin of the receptors is a woman between 18 and 29 years old in good health and CMV-seronegative. Both conserved end residues are part of each CDR3. The order of the fields is J gene, clone size, V gene, D gene, CDR3 protein, CDR3 DNA. A D gene is named only where the DNA matches it firmly. Rows may omit the clone size; those that give it use once, few, many or a size class.

>TRBJ2-1|NA|TRBV6-5|NA
CASSYGMSYSYNEQFF
TGTGCCAGCAGTTACGGTATGAGCTACTCCTACAATGAGCAGTTCTTC
>TRBJ2-7|NA|TRBV6-6|NA
CASSYASGEAYEQYF
TGTGCCAGCAGTTACGCATCAGGGGAAGCCTACGAGCAGTACTTC
>TRBJ1-5|NA|TRBV6-1|NA
CASSEVGGNQPQHF
TGTGCCAGCAGTGAAGTTGGGGGGAATCAGCCCCAGCATTTT
>TRBJ2-1|NA|TRBV5-4|NA
CASSPTRHSGSSYNEQFF
TGTGCCAGCAGCCCCACCAGACATTCGGGGAGCTCCTACAATGAGCAGTTCTTC
>TRBJ1-1|NA|TRBV6-5|NA
CASSPAGLDTEAFF
TGTGCCAGCAGCCCCGCGGGGTTGGACACTGAAGCTTTCTTT
>TRBJ1-1|NA|TRBV7-9|TRBD1
CASSYRDRGTEAFF
TGTGCCAGCAGCTACCGGGACAGGGGCACTGAAGCTTTCTTT
>TRBJ1-5|NA|TRBV27|TRBD1
CASRFGTDENQPQHF
TGTGCCAGCAGATTCGGGACAGACGAAAATCAGCCCCAGCATTTT
>TRBJ1-1|NA|TRBV4-2|TRBD1
CASSQKTGVNTEAFF
TGTGCCAGCAGCCAAAAGACAGGGGTGAACACTGAAGCTTTCTTT
>TRBJ2-5|NA|TRBV2|NA
CASSYDRETQYF
TGTGCCAGCAGTTACGACAGGGAGACCCAGTACTTC
>TRBJ2-5|NA|TRBV7-6|TRBD1
CASSFTLDREETQYF
TGTGCCAGCAGCTTCACCCTGGACAGGGAAGAGACCCAGTACTTC
>TRBJ2-7|NA|TRBV6-5|TRBD2
CASTISGGVTYEQYF
TGTGCCAGCACTATTAGCGGGGGGGTGACCTACGAGCAGTACTTC
>TRBJ2-3|NA|TRBV29-1|NA
CSVDVDSTDTQYF
TGCAGCGTTGATGTAGATAGTACAGATACGCAGTATTTT
>TRBJ1-1|few|TRBV11-2|NA
CASSFGGTEAFF
TGTGCCAGCAGCTTTGGCGGGACTGAAGCTTTCTTT
>TRBJ1-1|NA|TRBV5-1|TRBD1
CASSRTGTVNTEAFF
TGCGCCAGCAGCAGAACCGGGACAGTGAACACTGAAGCTTTCTTT
>TRBJ1-6|NA|TRBV28|NA
CASSPRGYSPLHF
TGTGCCAGCAGTCCCCGGGGGTATTCACCCCTCCACTTT
>TRBJ2-6|once|TRBV11-2|NA
CASSWGSAVSGANVLTF
TGTGCCAGCAGCTGGGGCAGTGCTGTCTCTGGGGCCAACGTCCTGACTTTC
>TRBJ2-5|NA|TRBV5-4|NA
CASSANDMGETQYF
TGTGCCAGCAGCGCAAACGACATGGGAGAGACCCAGTACTTC
>TRBJ1-2|NA|TRBV25-1|NA
CASARGGENGYTF
TGTGCCAGCGCCAGGGGAGGGGAGAATGGCTACACCTTC
>TRBJ2-3|NA|TRBV6-1|TRBD1
CASRIRGLSVDTQYF
TGTGCCAGCAGGATCAGGGGGCTTTCGGTAGATACGCAGTATTTT
>TRBJ2-3|NA|TRBV9|NA
CASSSGAAADTQYF
TGTGCCAGCAGCTCCGGCGCCGCGGCGGATACGCAGTATTTT
>TRBJ2-7|few|TRBV2|NA
CASSEITSIDEQYF
TGTGCCAGCAGTGAAATCACTAGCATCGACGAGCAGTACTTC
>TRBJ1-6|NA|TRBV28|NA
CASSPRSGNSPLHF
TGTGCCAGCAGTCCCAGGTCAGGTAATTCACCCCTCCACTTT
>TRBJ2-2|NA|TRBV7-6|NA
CASSFLGRTKEPGELFF
TGTGCCAGCAGCTTTCTTGGCAGAACTAAGGAACCCGGGGAGCTGTTTTTT
>TRBJ2-3|NA|TRBV18|TRBD2
CASSPGTSGGDTQYF
TGTGCCAGCTCACCTGGGACTAGCGGGGGAGATACGCAGTATTTT
>TRBJ2-7|NA|TRBV28|TRBD1
CASSLESGTGVNEQYF
TGTGCCAGCAGTTTAGAATCCGGGACAGGGGTCAACGAGCAGTACTTC
>TRBJ1-1|NA|TRBV6-5|TRBD1
CASSQGDRAYTEAFF
TGTGCCAGCAGTCAAGGGGACAGGGCTTACACTGAAGCTTTCTTT
>TRBJ2-1|NA|TRBV9|TRBD2
CASSASGGAYNEQFF
TGTGCCAGCAGCGCTAGCGGGGGGGCATACAATGAGCAGTTCTTC
>TRBJ1-2|NA|TRBV29-1|TRBD1
CSVVSGGDGYTF
TGCAGCGTTGTCTCAGGGGGTGATGGCTACACCTTC
>TRBJ2-7|NA|TRBV28|NA
CASTPGGRGLNYEQYF
TGTGCCAGCACCCCCGGCGGGCGGGGGCTTAACTACGAGCAGTACTTC
>TRBJ2-7|NA|TRBV11-3|NA
CASSSPGTPSSYEQYF
TGTGCCAGCAGCTCTCCCGGGACTCCTAGCTCCTACGAGCAGTACTTC
>TRBJ1-1|NA|TRBV6-5|NA
CASSEWTEAFF
TGTGCCAGCAGTGAGTGGACTGAAGCTTTCTTT
>TRBJ2-7|NA|TRBV7-6|TRBD1
CASRQREGTGTYEQYF
TGTGCCAGCAGGCAAAGGGAGGGGACAGGGACCTACGAGCAGTACTTC
>TRBJ1-5|NA|TRBV28|TRBD1
CASSLAGGPNQPQHF
TGTGCCAGCAGTTTGGCAGGGGGCCCCAATCAGCCCCAGCATTTT
>TRBJ2-5|NA|TRBV10-3|NA
CAISGTNQETQYF
TGTGCCATCAGTGGGACTAATCAAGAGACCCAGTACTTC
>TRBJ1-6|few|TRBV7-8|NA
CASSLVAGLDSPLHF
TGTGCCAGCAGCTTAGTGGCAGGGTTGGATTCACCCCTCCACTTT
>TRBJ1-5|NA|TRBV6-4|NA
CASSVDGDQPQHF
TGTGCCAGCAGTGTTGACGGAGATCAGCCCCAGCATTTT